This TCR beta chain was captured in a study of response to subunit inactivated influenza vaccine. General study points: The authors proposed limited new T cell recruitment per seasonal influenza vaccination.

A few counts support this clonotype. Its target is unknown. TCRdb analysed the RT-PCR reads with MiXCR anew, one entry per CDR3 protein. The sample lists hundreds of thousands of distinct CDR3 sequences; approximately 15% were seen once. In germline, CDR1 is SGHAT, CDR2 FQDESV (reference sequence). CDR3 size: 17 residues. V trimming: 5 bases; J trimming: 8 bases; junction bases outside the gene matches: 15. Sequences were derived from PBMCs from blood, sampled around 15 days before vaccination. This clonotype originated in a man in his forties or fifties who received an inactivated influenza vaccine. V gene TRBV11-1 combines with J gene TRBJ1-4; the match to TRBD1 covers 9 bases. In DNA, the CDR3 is TGTGCCAGCAGCCCACGCCGCCCGGGACAGGGATCAGAAAAACTGTTTTTT. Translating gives CASSPRRPGQGSEKLFF.